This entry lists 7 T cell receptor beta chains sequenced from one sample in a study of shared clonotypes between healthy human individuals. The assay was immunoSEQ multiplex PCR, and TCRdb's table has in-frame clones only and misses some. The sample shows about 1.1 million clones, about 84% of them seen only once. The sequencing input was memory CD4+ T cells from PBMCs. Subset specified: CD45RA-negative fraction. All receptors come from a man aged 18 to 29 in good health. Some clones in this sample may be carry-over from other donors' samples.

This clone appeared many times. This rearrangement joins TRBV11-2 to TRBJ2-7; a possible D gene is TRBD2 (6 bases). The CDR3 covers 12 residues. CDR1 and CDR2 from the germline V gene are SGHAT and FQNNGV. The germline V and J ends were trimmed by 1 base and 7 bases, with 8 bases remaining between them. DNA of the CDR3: TGTGCCAGCAGCTTAGTAGGGAGGGAGCAGTACTTC. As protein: CASSLVGREQYF.

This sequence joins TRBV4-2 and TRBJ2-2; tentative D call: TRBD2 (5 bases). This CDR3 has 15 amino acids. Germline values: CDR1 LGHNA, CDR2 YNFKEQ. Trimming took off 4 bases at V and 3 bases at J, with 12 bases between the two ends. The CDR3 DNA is TGTGCCAGCAGCCCGCCGGGGATGGACACCGGGGAGCTGTTTTTT. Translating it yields CASSPPGMDTGELFF.

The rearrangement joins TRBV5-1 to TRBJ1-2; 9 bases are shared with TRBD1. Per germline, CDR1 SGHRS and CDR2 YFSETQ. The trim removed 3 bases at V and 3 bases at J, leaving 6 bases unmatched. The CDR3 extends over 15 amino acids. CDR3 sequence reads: CASSSGTGWDYGYTF. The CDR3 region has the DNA TGCGCCAGCAGCTCCGGGACAGGGTGGGACTATGGCTACACCTTC. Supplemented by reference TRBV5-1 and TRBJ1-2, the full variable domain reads KAGVTQTPRYLIKTRGQQVTLSCSPISGHRSVSWYQQTPGQGLQFLFEYFSETQRNKGNFPGRFSGRQFSNSRSEMNVSTLELGDSALYLCASSSGTGWDYGYTFGSGTRLTVV.

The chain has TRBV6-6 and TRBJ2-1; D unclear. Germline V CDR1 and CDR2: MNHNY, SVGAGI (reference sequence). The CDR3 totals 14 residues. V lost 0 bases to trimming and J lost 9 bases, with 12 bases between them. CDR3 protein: CASSYSFAQSEQFF. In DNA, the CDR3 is TGTGCCAGCAGTTACTCGTTCGCCCAGAGTGAGCAGTTCTTC.

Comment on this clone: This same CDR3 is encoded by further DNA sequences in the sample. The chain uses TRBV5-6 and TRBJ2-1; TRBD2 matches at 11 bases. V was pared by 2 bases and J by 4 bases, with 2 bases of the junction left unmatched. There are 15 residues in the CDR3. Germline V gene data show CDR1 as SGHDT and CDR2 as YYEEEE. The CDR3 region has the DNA TGTGCCAGCAGCTTACGACTAGCGGGGTACAATGAGCAGTTCTTC. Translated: CASSLRLAGYNEQFF.

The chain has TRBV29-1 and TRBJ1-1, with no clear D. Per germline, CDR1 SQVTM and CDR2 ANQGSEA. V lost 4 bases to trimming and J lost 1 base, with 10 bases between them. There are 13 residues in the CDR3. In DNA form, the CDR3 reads TGCAGCGTTGTGAGGACGGAGAACACTGAAGCTTTCTTT. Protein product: CSVVRTENTEAFF.

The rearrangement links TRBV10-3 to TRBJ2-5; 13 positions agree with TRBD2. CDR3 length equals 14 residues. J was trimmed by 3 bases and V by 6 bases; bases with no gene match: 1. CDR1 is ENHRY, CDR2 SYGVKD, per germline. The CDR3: CAIRGTSGKETQYF. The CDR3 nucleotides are TGTGCCATCAGGGGGACTAGCGGGAAAGAGACCCAGTACTTC.